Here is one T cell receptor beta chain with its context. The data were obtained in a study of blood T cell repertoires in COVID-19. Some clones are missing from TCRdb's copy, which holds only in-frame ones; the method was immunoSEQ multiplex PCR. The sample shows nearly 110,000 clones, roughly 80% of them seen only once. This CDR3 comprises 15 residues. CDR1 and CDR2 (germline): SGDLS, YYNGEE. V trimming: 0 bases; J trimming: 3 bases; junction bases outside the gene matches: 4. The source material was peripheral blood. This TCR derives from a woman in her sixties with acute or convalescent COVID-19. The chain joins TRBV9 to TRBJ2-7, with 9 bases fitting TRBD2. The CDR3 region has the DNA TGTGCCAGCAGCGTAGGGTCTAGCGGGAACTACGAGCAGTACTTC. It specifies CASSVGSSGNYEQYF.